This TCR beta chain was observed in a study of cytomegalovirus exposure and HLA in healthy donors. CDR3 length: 14 amino acids. The V end was cut by 5 bases, the J end by 8 bases, with 19 bases between. From germline, CDR1 is SGDLS and CDR2 YYNGEE. The PCR made use of 60 Vbeta and 13 Jbeta primers. Assay: immunoSEQ multiplex PCR; the TCRdb copy retains only in-frame clones and omits some. The sample yields about 70,000 clones, 74% seen once. The chain uses TRBV9 and TRBJ1-2; no reliable D call. Sequencing used PBMCs. The clonotype originates from a human donor in good health. The DNA of the CDR3 is TGTGCCAGCAGTTCGGGAGATGGCTTATGGGGCTACACCTTC. Translating gives CASSSGDGLWGYTF.